The clone carrying this T cell receptor beta chain is classed as medium-sized (0.01 to 0.1%). Not a single patient had been given any form of treatment at any point before undergoing thyroid surgery. The V gene lost 5 bases and the J gene lost 6 bases, with 10 bases spanning the gap. CDR3 length: 12 amino acids. Germline CDR1 reads MNHNS; CDR2 reads SASEGT. TCRdb re-called the PCR reads through MiXCR. The sample lists some 41,000 clones; roughly 12% were seen once. The data were taken from a study of metastatic and nonmetastatic thyroid tumors. The TCR sequence derives from a female donor with papillary thyroid cancer or a benign thyroid nodule (not recorded which). Some clones in this sample may be carry-over from other donors' samples. The J gene is TRBJ1-2, the V gene TRBV6-1; no clear D gene. The material sequenced was blood. The CDR3 DNA is TGTGCCAGCAGTTTTTTGGGGAATGGCTACACCTTC. Protein sequence: CASSFLGNGYTF.